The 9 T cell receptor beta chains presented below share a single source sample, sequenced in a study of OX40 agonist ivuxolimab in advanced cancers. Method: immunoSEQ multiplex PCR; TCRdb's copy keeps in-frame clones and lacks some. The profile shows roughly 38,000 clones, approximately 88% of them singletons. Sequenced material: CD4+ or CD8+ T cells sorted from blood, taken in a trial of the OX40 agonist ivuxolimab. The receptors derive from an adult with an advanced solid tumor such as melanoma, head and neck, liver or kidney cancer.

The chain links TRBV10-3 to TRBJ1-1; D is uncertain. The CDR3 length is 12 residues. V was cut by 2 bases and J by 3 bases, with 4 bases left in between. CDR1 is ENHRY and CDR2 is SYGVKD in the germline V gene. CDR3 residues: CAISEEDTEAFF. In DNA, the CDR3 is TGTGCCATCAGTGAGGAAGACACTGAAGCTTTCTTT.

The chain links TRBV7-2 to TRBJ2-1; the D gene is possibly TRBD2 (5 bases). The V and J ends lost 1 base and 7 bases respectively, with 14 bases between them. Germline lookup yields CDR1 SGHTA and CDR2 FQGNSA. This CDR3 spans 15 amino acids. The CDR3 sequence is CASSLDSRGLNEQFF. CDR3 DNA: TGTGCCAGCAGCTTAGACAGCCGAGGGTTGAATGAGCAGTTCTTC.

The CDR3 DNA reads as TGTGCCAGCAGCTTACGAGTAGCTAGCTCCTACAATGAGCAGTTCTTC. Translation gives CASSLRVASSYNEQFF. This chain joins TRBV7-3 and TRBJ2-1; no definite D call. Looked up from germline, CDR1 is SGHTA and CDR2 is FQGTGA. The CDR3 is made up of 16 amino acids. The V gene lost 2 bases and the J gene lost 0 bases, with 11 bases spanning the gap.

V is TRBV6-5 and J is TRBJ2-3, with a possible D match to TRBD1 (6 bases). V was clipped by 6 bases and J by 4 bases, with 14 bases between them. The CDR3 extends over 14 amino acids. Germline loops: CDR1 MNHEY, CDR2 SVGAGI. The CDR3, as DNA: TGTGCCAGCAGACGGACAGTTGGGGCAGATACGCAGTATTTT. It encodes CASRRTVGADTQYF.

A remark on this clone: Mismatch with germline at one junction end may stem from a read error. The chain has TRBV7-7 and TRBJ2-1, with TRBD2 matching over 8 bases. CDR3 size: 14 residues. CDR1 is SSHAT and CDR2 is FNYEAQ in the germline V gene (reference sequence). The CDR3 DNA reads TGTGCTAGCAGCGCCGTGGGACTAGAGGGTGAGCAGTTCTTC. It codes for CASSAVGLEGEQFF.

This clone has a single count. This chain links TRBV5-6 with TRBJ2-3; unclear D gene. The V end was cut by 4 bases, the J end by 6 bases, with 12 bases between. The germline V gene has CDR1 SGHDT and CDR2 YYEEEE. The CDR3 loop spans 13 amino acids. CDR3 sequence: CASSQRPRDTQYF. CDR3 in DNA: TGTGCCAGCAGCCAGAGGCCCAGGGATACGCAGTATTTT.

The CDR3 bases are TGTGCCTGGAGGGGTCAAGGTCTTAACTATGGCTACACCTTC. This sequence encodes CAWRGQGLNYGYTF. The J gene is TRBJ1-2, the V gene TRBV30; no definite D call. The CDR3 is 14 residues long. The germline V gene has CDR1 GTSNPN and CDR2 SVGIG (reference sequence). The germline V and J ends were trimmed by 3 bases and 1 base, with 12 bases remaining between them.

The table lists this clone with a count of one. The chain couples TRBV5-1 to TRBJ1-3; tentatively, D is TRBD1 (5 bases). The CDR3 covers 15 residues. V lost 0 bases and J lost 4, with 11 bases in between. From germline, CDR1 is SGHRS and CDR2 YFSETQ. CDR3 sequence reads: CASSLDLGAGNTIYF. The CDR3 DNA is TGCGCCAGCAGCTTGGATCTAGGGGCCGGAAACACCATATATTTT.

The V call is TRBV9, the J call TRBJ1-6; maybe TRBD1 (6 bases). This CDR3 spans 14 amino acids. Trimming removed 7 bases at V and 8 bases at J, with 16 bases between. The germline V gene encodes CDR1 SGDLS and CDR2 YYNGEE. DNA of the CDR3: TGTGCCAGCGCGAGGGGGGGTTTCGATTCACCCCTCCACTTT. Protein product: CASARGGFDSPLHF.